This TCR beta chain was sequenced during a study of CD8+CD57+ T cells in acquired aplastic anemia. Genomic DNA provided the template from which TCR beta VDJ and CDR3 profiles were obtained. TCRdb reanalysed the reads using MiXCR and keeps one entry per CDR3 protein. The sample yields 250,000 to 350,000 distinct CDR3 sequences, around three fifths seen once. Germline V CDR1 and CDR2: SNHLY, FYNNEI. The CDR3 runs to 16 residues. V was clipped by 6 bases and J by 6 bases; unmatched bases: 14. Study results and limitations: About 30 CD8+ CDR3 sequences occurred in both the patients and the controls.

In this sample, this clonotype turned up a few times. Its matching antigen is unknown. The sample consisted of sorted CD4+, CD8+, or CD8+CD57+ T cells (not recorded which) from PBMCs. The V and J genes are TRBV2 and TRBJ2-3; 8 bases are a match to TRBD1. This receptor was obtained from a human donor with severe aplastic anemia or a healthy control (not recorded which). In DNA, the CDR3 is TGTGCCAGCAGAACCGGACAGGGAAGGGTGACGGATACGCAGTATTTT. It codes for CASRTGQGRVTDTQYF. Full variable domain (outside the CDR3, taken from reference TRBV2 and TRBJ2-3): EPEVTQTPSHQVTQMGQEVILRCVPISNHLYFYWYRQILGQKVEFLVSFYNNEISEKSEIFDDQFSVERPDGSNFTLKIRSTKLEDSAMYFCASRTGQGRVTDTQYFGPGTRLTVL.